This TCR beta chain was sequenced during a study of blood T cell repertoires in COVID-19. The CDR3 has 14 amino acids. V was pared by 5 bases and J by 3 bases, with 6 bases of the junction left unmatched. In germline, CDR1 is KGHSH, CDR2 LQKENI. Only in-frame clones appear in the TCRdb table, and some are missing; sequencing was by immunoSEQ multiplex PCR. The sample has 100,000 to 150,000 clones, around 82% seen once; the top ten hold about 6%. Material: peripheral blood. The chain joins TRBV18 to TRBJ1-2, with 7 bases fitting TRBD1. The TCR was taken from a man older than 75 with active or convalescent COVID-19. The CDR3 coding sequence is TGTGCCAGCTCAGAGAGACAGGGTGACTATGGCTACACCTTC. This gives the protein CASSERQGDYGYTF.